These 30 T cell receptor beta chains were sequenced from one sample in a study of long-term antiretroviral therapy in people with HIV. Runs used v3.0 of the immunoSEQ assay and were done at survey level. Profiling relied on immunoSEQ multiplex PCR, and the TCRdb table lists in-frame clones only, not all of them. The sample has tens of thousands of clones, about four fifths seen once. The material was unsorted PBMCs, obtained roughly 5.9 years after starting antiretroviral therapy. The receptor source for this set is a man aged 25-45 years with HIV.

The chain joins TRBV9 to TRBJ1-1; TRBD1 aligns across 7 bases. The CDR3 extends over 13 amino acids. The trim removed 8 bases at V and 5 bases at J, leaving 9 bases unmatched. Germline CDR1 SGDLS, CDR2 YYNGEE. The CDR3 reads CASTEGAGTEAFF. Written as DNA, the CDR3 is TGTGCCAGTACCGAGGGGGCGGGGACTGAAGCTTTCTTT. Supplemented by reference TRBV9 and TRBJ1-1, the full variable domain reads DSGVTQTPKHLITATGQRVTLRCSPRSGDLSVYWYQQSLDQGLQFLIQYYNGEERAKGNILERFSAQQFPDLHSELNLSSLELGDSALYFCASTEGAGTEAFFGQGTRLTVV.

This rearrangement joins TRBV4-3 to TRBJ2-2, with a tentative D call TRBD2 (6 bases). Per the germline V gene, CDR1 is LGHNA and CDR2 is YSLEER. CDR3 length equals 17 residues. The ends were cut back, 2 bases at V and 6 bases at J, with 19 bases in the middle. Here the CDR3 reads CASSQITLASSAGELFF. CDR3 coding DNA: TGCGCCAGCAGCCAAATAACGCTAGCGAGTTCGGCCGGGGAGCTGTTTTTT.

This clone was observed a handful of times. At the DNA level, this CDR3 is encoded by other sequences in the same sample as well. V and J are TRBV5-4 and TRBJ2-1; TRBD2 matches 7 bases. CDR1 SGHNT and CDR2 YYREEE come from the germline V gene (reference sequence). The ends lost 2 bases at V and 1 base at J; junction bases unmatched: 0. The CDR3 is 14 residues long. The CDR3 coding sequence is TGTGCCAGCAGCTTCGGGGGGTCCTACAATGAGCAGTTCTTC. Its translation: CASSFGGSYNEQFF.

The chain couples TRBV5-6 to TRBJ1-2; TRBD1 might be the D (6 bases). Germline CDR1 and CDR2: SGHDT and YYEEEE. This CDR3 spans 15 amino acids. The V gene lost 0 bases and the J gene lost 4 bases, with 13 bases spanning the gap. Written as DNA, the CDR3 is TGTGCCAGCAGCTTGGGCGGGGGGCGAAGCTATGGCTACACCTTC. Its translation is CASSLGGGRSYGYTF.

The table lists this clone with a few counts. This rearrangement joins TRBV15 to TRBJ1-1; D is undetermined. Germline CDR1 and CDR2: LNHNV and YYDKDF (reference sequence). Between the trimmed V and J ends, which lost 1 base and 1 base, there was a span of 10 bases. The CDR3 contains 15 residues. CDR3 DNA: TGTGCCACCAGCAGAGGAAGGGAGAAGAACACTGAAGCTTTCTTT. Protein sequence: CATSRGREKNTEAFF. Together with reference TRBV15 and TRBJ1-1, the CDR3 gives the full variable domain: DAMVIQNPRYQVTQFGKPVTLSCSQTLNHNVMYWYQQKSSQAPKLLFHYYDKDFNNEADTPDNFQSRRPNTSFCFLDIRSPGLGDTAMYLCATSRGREKNTEAFFGQGTRLTVV.

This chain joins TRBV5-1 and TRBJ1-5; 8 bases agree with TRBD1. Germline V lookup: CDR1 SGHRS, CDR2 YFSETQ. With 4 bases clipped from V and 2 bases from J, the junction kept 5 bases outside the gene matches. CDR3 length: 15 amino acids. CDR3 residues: CASSTGQEGNQPQHF. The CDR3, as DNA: TGCGCCAGCAGCACGGGACAGGAAGGCAATCAGCCCCAGCATTTT.

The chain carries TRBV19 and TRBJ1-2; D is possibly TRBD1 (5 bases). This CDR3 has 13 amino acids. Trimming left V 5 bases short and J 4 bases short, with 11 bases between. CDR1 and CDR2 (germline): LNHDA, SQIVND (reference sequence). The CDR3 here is CASSSRGGYGYTF. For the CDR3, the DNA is TGTGCCAGTAGTTCTCGGGGGGGCTATGGCTACACCTTC.

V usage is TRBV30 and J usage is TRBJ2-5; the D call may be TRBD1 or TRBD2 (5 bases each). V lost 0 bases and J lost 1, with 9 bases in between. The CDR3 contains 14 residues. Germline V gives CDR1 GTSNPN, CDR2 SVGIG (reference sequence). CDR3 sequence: CAWSVLGVQETQYF. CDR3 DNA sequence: TGTGCCTGGAGTGTACTGGGGGTCCAAGAGACCCAGTACTTC.

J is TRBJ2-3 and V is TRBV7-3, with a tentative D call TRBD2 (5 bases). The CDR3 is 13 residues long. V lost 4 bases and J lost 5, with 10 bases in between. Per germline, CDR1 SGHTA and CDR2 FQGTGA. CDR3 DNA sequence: TGTGCCAGCAGCTCCACTAGGGTAGATACGCAGTATTTT. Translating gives CASSSTRVDTQYF.

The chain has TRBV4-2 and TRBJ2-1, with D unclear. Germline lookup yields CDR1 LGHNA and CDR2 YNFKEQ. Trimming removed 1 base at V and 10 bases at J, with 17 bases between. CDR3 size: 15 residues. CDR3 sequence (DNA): TGTGCCAGCAGCCAAGCGGCCGGAACCCAATCCGAGCAGTTCTTC. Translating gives CASSQAAGTQSEQFF.

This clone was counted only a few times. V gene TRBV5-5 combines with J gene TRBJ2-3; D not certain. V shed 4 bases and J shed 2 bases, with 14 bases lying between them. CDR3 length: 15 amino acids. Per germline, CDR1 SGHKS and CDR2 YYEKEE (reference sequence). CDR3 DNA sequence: TGTGCCAGCAGCATACACGTCCTTTACACAGATACGCAGTATTTT. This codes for CASSIHVLYTDTQYF.

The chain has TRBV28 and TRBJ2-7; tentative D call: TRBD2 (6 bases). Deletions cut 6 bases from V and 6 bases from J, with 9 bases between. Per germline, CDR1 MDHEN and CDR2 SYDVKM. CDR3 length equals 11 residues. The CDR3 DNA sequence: TGTGCCAGCAGGGAGGGTCGCGAGCAGTACTTC. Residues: CASREGREQYF.

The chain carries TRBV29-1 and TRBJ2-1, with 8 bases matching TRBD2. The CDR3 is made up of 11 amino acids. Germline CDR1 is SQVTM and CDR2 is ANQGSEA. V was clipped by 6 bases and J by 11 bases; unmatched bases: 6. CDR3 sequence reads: CSVFSGEKQFF. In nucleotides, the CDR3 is TGCAGCGTCTTTAGCGGGGAAAAGCAGTTCTTC.

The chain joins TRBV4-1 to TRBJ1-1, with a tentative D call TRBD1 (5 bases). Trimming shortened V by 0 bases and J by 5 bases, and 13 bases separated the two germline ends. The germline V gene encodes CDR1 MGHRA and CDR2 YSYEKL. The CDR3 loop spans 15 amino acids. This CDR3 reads CASSQEGRVETEAFF. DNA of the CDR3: TGCGCCAGCAGCCAAGAAGGCAGGGTAGAAACTGAAGCTTTCTTT.

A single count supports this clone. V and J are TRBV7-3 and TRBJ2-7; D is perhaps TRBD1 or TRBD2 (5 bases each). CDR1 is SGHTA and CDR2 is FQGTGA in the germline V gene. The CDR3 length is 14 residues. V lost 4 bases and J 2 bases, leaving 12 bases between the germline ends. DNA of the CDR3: TGTGCCAGCAGCTCAAGGTGGGGACCCTACGAGCAGTACTTC. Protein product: CASSSRWGPYEQYF.

CDR3: CASRVPTYNEQFF. CDR3 DNA: TGTGCCAGCCGGGTTCCCACCTACAATGAGCAGTTCTTC. The chain uses TRBV2 and TRBJ2-1; D remains unclear. The CDR3 has 13 residues. Trimming took 8 bases from V and 2 from J, leaving 10 bases between them. Germline V gives CDR1 SNHLY, CDR2 FYNNEI.

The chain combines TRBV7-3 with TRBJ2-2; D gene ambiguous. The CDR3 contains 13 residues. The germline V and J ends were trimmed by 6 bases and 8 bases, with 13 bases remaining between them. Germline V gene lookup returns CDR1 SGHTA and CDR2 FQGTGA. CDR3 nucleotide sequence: TGTGCCAGCAGAACTCCCGATTCAGGGGAGCTGTTTTTT. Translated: CASRTPDSGELFF.

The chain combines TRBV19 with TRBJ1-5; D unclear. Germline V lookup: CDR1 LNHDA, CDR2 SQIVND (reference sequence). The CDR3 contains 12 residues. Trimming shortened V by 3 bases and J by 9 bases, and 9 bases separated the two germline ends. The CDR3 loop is CASSISQLPQHF. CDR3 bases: TGTGCCAGTAGTATTTCTCAGCTGCCCCAGCATTTT.

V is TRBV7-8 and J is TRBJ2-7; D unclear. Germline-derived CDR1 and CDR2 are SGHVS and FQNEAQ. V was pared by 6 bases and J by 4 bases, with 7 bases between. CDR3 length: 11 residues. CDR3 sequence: CASSDGYEQYF. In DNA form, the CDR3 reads TGTGCCAGCAGTGACGGATACGAGCAGTACTTC.

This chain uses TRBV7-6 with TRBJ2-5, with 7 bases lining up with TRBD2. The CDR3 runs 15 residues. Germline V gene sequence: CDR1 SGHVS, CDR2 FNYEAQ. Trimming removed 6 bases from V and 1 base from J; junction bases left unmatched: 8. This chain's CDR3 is CASSLPGGSQETQYF. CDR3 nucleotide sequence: TGTGCCAGCAGTCTTCCGGGGGGAAGCCAAGAGACCCAGTACTTC.

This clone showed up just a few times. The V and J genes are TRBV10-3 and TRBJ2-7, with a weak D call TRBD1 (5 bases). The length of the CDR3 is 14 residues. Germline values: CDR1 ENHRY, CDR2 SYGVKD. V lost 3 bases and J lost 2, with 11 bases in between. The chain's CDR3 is CAISDPTGAYEQYF. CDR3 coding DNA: TGTGCCATCAGTGACCCTACAGGAGCCTACGAGCAGTACTTC.

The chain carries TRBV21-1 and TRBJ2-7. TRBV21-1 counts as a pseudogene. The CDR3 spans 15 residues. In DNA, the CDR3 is TGTGCCAGCAGCAAAGAGGCCAGAGTAACCTACGAGCAGTACTTC. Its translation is CASSKEARVTYEQYF.

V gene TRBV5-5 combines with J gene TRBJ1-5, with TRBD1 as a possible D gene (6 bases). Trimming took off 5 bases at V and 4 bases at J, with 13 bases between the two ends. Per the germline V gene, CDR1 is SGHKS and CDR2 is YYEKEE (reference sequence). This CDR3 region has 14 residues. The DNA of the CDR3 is TGTGCCAGCAGGGGGGACAAGTTGAATCAGCCCCAGCATTTT. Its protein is CASRGDKLNQPQHF. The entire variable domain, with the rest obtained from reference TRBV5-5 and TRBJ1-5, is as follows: DAGVTQSPTHLIKTRGQQVTLRCSPISGHKSVSWYQQVLGQGPQFIFQYYEKEERGRGNFPDRFSARQFPNYSSELNVNALLLGDSALYLCASRGDKLNQPQHFGDGTRLSIL.

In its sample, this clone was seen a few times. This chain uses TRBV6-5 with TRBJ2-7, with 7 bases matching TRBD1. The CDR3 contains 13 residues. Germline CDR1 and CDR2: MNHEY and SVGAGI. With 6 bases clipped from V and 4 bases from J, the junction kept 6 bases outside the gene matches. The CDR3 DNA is TGTGCCAGCAGACCGGGACAGAGTTACGAGCAGTACTTC. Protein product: CASRPGQSYEQYF.

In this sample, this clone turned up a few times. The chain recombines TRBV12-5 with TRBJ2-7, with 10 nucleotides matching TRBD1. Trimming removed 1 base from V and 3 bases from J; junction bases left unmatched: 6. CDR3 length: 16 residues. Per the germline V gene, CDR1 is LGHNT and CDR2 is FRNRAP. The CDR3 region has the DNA TGTGCTAGTGGTTTGGGACAGGGGGCAACGGTCTACGAGCAGTACTTC. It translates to CASGLGQGATVYEQYF.

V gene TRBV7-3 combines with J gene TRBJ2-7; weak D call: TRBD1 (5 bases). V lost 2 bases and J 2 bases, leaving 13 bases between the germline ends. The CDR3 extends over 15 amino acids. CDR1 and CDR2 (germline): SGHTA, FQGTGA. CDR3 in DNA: TGTGCCAGCAGCTTAGGGGCGGCTACGGCCTACGAGCAGTACTTC. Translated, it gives CASSLGAATAYEQYF.

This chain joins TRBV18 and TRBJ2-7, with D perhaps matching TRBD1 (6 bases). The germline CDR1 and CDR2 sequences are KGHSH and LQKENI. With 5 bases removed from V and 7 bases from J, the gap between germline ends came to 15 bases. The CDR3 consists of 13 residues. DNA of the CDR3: TGTGCCAGCTCATCGGAACAGGGTTTGGAGCAGTACTTC. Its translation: CASSSEQGLEQYF.

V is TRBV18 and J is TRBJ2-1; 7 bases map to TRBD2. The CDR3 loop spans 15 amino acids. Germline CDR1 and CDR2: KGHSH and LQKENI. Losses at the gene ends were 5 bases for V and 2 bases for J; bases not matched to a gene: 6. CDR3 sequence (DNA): TGTGCCAGCTCATCCGTAGCGGGTACCTACAATGAGCAGTTCTTC. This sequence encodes CASSSVAGTYNEQFF.

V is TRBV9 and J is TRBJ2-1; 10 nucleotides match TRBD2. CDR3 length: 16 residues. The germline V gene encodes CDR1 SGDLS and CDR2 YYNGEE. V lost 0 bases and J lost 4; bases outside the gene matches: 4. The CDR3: CASSVESGGAYNEQFF. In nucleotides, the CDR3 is TGTGCCAGCAGCGTAGAAAGCGGGGGGGCATACAATGAGCAGTTCTTC.

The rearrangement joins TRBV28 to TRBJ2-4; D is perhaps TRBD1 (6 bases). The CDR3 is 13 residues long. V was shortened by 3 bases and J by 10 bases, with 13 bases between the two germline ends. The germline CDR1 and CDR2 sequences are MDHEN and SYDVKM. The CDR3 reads CASSLSDRTIQYF. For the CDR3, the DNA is TGTGCCAGCAGTTTGTCCGACAGGACAATTCAGTACTTC.